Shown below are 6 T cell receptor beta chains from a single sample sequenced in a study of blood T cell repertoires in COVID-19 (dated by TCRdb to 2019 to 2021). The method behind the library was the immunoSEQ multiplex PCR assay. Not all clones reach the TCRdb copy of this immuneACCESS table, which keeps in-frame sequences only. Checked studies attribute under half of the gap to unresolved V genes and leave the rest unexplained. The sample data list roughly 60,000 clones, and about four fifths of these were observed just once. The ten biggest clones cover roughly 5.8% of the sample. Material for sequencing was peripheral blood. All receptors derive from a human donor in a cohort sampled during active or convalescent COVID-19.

CDR3 nucleotide sequence: TGTGCCAGCAGCACCCGACAGGGGGCGTACGAGCAGTACTTC. It codes for CASSTRQGAYEQYF. The J gene is TRBJ2-7, the V gene TRBV7-2, with 10 bases that match TRBD1. The CDR3 spans 14 residues. CDR1 and CDR2 from the germline V gene are SGHTA and FQGNSA. V was clipped by 5 bases and J by 4 bases; unmatched bases: 5.

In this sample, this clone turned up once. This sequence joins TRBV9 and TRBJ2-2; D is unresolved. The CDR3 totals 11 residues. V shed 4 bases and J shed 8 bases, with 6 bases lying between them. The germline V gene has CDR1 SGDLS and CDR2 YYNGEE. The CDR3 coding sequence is TGTGCCAGCAGCACAACAGGGGAGCTGTTTTTT. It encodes CASSTTGELFF.

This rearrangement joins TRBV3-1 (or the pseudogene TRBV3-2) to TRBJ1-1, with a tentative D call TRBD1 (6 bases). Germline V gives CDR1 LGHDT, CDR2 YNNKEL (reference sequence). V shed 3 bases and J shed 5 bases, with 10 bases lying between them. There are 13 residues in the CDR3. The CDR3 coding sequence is TGTGCCAGCAGCCAGTCAGGGGTGACTGAAGCTTTCTTT. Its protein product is CASSQSGVTEAFF.

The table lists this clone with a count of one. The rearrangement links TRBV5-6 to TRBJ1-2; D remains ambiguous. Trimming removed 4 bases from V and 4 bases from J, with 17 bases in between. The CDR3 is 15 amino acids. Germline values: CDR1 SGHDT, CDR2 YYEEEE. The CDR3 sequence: CASSLREALGYGYTF. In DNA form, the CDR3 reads TGTGCCAGCAGCCTGAGGGAGGCGCTAGGCTATGGCTACACCTTC.

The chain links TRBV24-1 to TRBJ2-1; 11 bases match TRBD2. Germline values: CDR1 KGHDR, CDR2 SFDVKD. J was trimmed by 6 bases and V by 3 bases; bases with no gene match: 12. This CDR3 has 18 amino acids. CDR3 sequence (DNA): TGTGCCACCAGTGATGGAGGTCCTAGCGGGGGGATAGGCAATGAGCAGTTCTTC. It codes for CATSDGGPSGGIGNEQFF.

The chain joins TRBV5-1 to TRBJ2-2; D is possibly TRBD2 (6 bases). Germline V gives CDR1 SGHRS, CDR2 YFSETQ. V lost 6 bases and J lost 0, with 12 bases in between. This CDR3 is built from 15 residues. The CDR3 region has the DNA TGCGCCAGCATGACGAGCGGGTCGAACACCGGGGAGCTGTTTTTT. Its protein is CASMTSGSNTGELFF. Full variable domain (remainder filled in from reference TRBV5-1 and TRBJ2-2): KAGVTQTPRYLIKTRGQQVTLSCSPISGHRSVSWYQQTPGQGLQFLFEYFSETQRNKGNFPGRFSGRQFSNSRSEMNVSTLELGDSALYLCASMTSGSNTGELFFGEGSRLTVL.